A selection of T cell receptor beta chains follows, all from one sample in a study of T cell responses to AZD1222 COVID-19 vaccine. The data were produced by immunoSEQ multiplex PCR, yet TCRdb's version contains in-frame clones alone and is incomplete. The data show approximately 89,000 clones, 90% seen once. The sample in question was peripheral blood, obtained 28 days after the second AZD1222 dose. The receptor source for this set is an adult who received the AZD1222 COVID-19 vaccine. The CDR3 runs from the conserved cysteine through the conserved F or W.

V gene,J gene,CDR3 protein
TRBV24-1,TRBJ1-4,CATSDWTGEGDEKLFF
TRBV28,TRBJ2-3,CASTRQGTDTQYF
TRBV19,TRBJ1-6,CASSSSQENSPLHF
TRBV7-9,TRBJ2-3,CASSIGDSSTDTQYF
TRBV19,TRBJ1-5,CASSSGYGNQPQHF
TRBV2,TRBJ1-1,CASSEVRAEAFF
TRBV29-1,TRBJ2-1,CSVGRTYNEQFF
TRBV11-2,TRBJ2-5,CASSLVAGRLGETQYF
TRBV29-1,TRBJ2-2,CSVGTGAGELFF
TRBV7-9,TRBJ1-4,CASSAPGQGREKLFF
TRBV3-1/TRBV3-2,TRBJ1-1,CASSPDRGIITEAFF
TRBV7-8,TRBJ2-7,CASSRGTSGAEYSYEQYF
TRBV6-4,TRBJ2-1,CASSETSGGYNEQFF
TRBV2,TRBJ1-5,CASSAKTGGTNQPQHF
TRBV28,TRBJ1-3,CASSLGGAGGNTIYF
TRBV24-1,TRBJ2-3,CATRGYGGVNLADTQYF
TRBV28,TRBJ2-7,CASSPRGNEQYF
TRBV30,TRBJ1-4,CAWSTEGVFKERLFF
TRBV5-1,TRBJ2-5,CASSFNSQETQYF
TRBV19,TRBJ2-2,CASSRTANTGELFF
TRBV7-2,TRBJ2-1,CASGLERGGQISYNEQFF
TRBV11-2,TRBJ1-5,CASSTGGGPQHF
TRBV3-1/TRBV3-2,TRBJ2-1,CASSQDAAPLSYNEQFF
TRBV5-4,TRBJ1-6,CASSLVNYNSPLHF
TRBV10-3,TRBJ2-1,CAISGVDLHNEQFF
TRBV27,TRBJ1-3,CASSSTQAWGNTIYF